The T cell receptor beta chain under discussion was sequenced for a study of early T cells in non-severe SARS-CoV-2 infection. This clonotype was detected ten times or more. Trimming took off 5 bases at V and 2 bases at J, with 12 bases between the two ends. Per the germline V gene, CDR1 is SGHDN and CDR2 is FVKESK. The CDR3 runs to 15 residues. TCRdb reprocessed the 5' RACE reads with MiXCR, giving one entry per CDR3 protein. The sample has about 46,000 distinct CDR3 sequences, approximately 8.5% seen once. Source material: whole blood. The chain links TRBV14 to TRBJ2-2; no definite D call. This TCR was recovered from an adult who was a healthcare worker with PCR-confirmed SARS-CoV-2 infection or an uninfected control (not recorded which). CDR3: CASSATIDNTGELFF. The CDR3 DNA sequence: TGTGCCAGCAGCGCGACAATTGACAACACCGGGGAGCTGTTTTTT.